Listed below are T cell receptor beta chains from one sample, sequenced in a study of T cells in Graves' hyperthyroidism and ophthalmopathy. Each CDR3 protein is one row after TCRdb ran MiXCR on the multiplex PCR reads. The sample holds about 290,000 distinct CDR3 sequences; about 14% are singletons and the top ten take almost 8%. Sequenced: blood. The source of these receptors is a woman under 40 with Graves' hyperthyroidism that later progressed to Graves' ophthalmopathy. Both conserved end residues are part of each CDR3. A D gene is named only where the DNA matches it firmly. Part of the rows lack a size; the others show once, few, many or a class for expanded clones.

>NA|TRBJ2-1|many|TRBV6-5
CASSYSGREAYNEQFF
TGTGCCAGCAGTTACTCGGGGCGGGAAGCCTACAATGAGCAGTTCTTC
>NA|TRBJ2-3|many|TRBV27
CASSLSRRDTQYF
TGTGCCAGCAGTTTATCCAGGAGGGATACGCAGTATTTT
>NA|TRBJ2-1|many|TRBV7-7
CASSPQGLGGEQFF
TGTGCTAGCAGCCCTCAGGGGTTGGGAGGTGAGCAGTTCTTC
>TRBD2|TRBJ2-6|NA|TRBV19
CASISSGSAGANVLTF
TGTGCCAGTATTTCGAGCGGGAGTGCAGGGGCCAACGTCCTGACTTTC
>NA|TRBJ2-3|many|TRBV5-4
CASSLEWGDTQYF
TGTGCCAGCAGCTTGGAGTGGGGAGATACGCAGTATTTT
>TRBD1|TRBJ2-5|many|TRBV18
CASSPGQGGETQYF
TGTGCCAGCTCACCAGGACAGGGGGGCGAGACCCAGTACTTC
>TRBD2|TRBJ2-1|NA|TRBV9
CASTKGGRTSGIYNEQFF
TGTGCCAGCACCAAGGGGGGGAGGACTAGCGGGATTTACAATGAGCAGTTCTTC
>NA|TRBJ1-5|few|TRBV4-3
CASSQDGQAHQPQHF
TGCGCCAGCAGCCAAGATGGTCAGGCCCATCAGCCCCAGCATTTT
>TRBD1|TRBJ1-5|many|TRBV12-3/TRBV12-4
CASSHGQGRYQPQHF
TGTGCCAGCAGTCACGGACAGGGAAGGTACCAGCCCCAGCATTTT
>NA|TRBJ1-1|few|TRBV29-1
CSVWPLSAEAFF
TGCAGCGTATGGCCCCTGAGTGCTGAAGCTTTCTTT
>NA|TRBJ2-3|many|TRBV10-3
CAIMASTDTQYF
TGTGCCATCATGGCTAGCACAGATACGCAGTATTTT
>TRBD1|TRBJ1-1|many|TRBV7-2
CASSPSTGGLVGTEAFF
TGTGCCAGCAGCCCCTCGACAGGGGGCTTGGTAGGCACTGAAGCTTTCTTT
>NA|TRBJ2-7|NA|TRBV27
CASSGGQDSSYEQYF
TGTGCCAGCAGTGGGGGGCAGGATAGCTCCTACGAGCAGTACTTC
>NA|TRBJ1-4|many|TRBV20-1
CSARGVTNEKLFF
TGCAGTGCTAGGGGCGTTACTAATGAAAAACTGTTTTTT
>TRBD1|TRBJ2-5|NA|TRBV5-1
CASSLGASTGPETQYF
TGCGCCAGCAGCTTGGGGGCTTCGACAGGGCCAGAGACCCAGTACTTC
>NA|TRBJ1-2|many|TRBV28
CASSLSGREGCTF
TGTGCCAGCAGTTTATCGGGCAGGGAAGGATGCACCTTC
>NA|TRBJ1-3|NA|TRBV5-1
CASSLGGAAQGGNTIYF
TGCGCCAGCAGCTTGGGTGGCGCAGCGCAAGGTGGAAACACCATATATTTT
>NA|TRBJ1-5|many|TRBV6-1
CASCGVGFSNQPQHF
TGTGCCAGCTGCGGGGTCGGCTTTAGCAATCAGCCCCAGCATTTT
>NA|TRBJ1-1|NA|TRBV20-1
CSAPREVAEAFF
TGCAGTGCTCCCCGTGAGGTCGCTGAAGCTTTCTTT
>NA|TRBJ1-4|many|TRBV10-3
CAISESSEKLFF
TGTGCCATCAGTGAGTCGAGTGAAAAACTGTTTTTT
>TRBD1|TRBJ2-3|many|TRBV20-1
CSALDRASTDTQYF
TGCAGTGCTTTGGACAGGGCTAGCACAGATACGCAGTATTTT
>TRBD1|TRBJ1-2|many|TRBV28
CASRGTGLEYGYTF
TGTGCCAGCAGAGGGACAGGGCTAGAGTATGGCTACACCTTC
>TRBD1|TRBJ1-5|few|TRBV5-6
CASSFTGTGNQPQHF
TGTGCCAGCAGCTTTACCGGGACAGGCAATCAGCCCCAGCATTTT
>NA|TRBJ2-7|many|TRBV4-3
CASSQIPGAGEQYF
TGCGCCAGCAGCCAGATACCGGGAGCGGGCGAGCAGTACTTC
>TRBD1|TRBJ1-1|NA|TRBV10-3
CAISDPGQGFEAFF
TGTGCCATCAGTGACCCGGGACAGGGTTTCGAAGCTTTCTTT
>TRBD1|TRBJ1-5|many|TRBV3-1
CASSPGSGQGSTSTYNQPQHF
TGTGCCAGCAGCCCTGGGTCCGGACAGGGGTCAACCTCAACCTACAATCAGCCCCAGCATTTT
>TRBD2|TRBJ2-1|many|TRBV19
CASSIPPGLAGSHEQFF
TGTGCCAGTAGTATCCCGCCGGGACTAGCGGGATCCCATGAGCAGTTCTTC
>TRBD1|TRBJ2-6|many|TRBV11-1
CASSPGRDRSGANVLTF
TGTGCCAGCAGCCCCGGTAGGGACAGATCTGGGGCCAACGTCCTGACTTTC
>TRBD1|TRBJ2-1|many|TRBV18
CASSPLGQGAYNEQFF
TGTGCCAGCTCACCATTGGGACAGGGGGCTTACAATGAGCAGTTCTTC
>NA|TRBJ2-5|many|TRBV18
CASSPRQTQYF
TGTGCCAGCTCACCACGGCAGACCCAGTACTTC
>NA|TRBJ2-6|many|TRBV7-9
CASSLSAGANVLTF
TGTGCCAGCAGCTTAAGCGCTGGGGCCAACGTCCTGACTTTC
>NA|TRBJ1-1|NA|TRBV7-2
CASSFADMNTEAFF
TGTGCCAGCAGCTTTGCAGACATGAACACTGAAGCTTTCTTT
>NA|TRBJ1-1|many|TRBV12-3/TRBV12-4
CASSLPVNTEAFF
TGTGCCAGCAGTTTACCTGTGAACACTGAAGCTTTCTTT
>NA|TRBJ2-3|many|TRBV2
CASSVSEPDTQYF
TGTGCCAGCAGTGTGTCCGAGCCCGATACGCAGTATTTT
>TRBD2|TRBJ2-3|many|TRBV5-4
CASSLGSGSGYTQYF
TGTGCCAGCAGCTTGGGGAGCGGGAGTGGCTATACGCAGTATTTT
>NA|TRBJ2-1|NA|TRBV7-3
CASSQAGGAYNEQFF
TGTGCCAGCAGCCAGGCTGGGGGTGCCTACAATGAGCAGTTCTTC
>NA|TRBJ1-5|NA|TRBV6-1
CAGDRPQHF
TGTGCCGGGGATCGGCCCCAGCATTTT
>NA|TRBJ1-2|NA|TRBV6-2/TRBV6-3
CASSLTDYYGYTF
TGTGCCAGCAGTTTAACAGACTACTATGGCTACACCTTC
>TRBD2|TRBJ2-7|few|TRBV19
CASSIASGRGYEQYF
TGTGCCAGTAGTATTGCTAGCGGGAGAGGGTACGAGCAGTACTTC
>NA|TRBJ1-1|many|TRBV28
CASSSGTVNTEAFF
TGTGCCAGCAGTTCCGGGACGGTGAACACTGAAGCTTTCTTT